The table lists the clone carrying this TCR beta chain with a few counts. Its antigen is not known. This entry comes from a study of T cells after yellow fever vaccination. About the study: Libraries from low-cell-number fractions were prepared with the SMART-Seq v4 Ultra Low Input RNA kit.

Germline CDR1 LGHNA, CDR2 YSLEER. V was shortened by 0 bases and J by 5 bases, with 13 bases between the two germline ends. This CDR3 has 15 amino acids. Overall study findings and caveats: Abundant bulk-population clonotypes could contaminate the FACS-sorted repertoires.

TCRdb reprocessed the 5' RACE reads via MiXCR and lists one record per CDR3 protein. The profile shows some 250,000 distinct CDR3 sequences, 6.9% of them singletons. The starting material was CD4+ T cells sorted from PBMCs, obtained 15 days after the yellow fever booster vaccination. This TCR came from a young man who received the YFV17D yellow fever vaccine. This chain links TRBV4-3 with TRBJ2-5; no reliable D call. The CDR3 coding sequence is TGCGCCAGCAGCCAAGAGGGCAGAGGTCGGGAGACCCAGTACTTC. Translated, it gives CASSQEGRGRETQYF.